This note documents a single T cell receptor (beta chain) sequence. This record comes from a study of blood T cell repertoires in COVID-19. About the research overall: PBMCs, B-cell-depleted T cells, or T cells provided the cDNA or gDNA that made up the material.

Per the authors' pipeline: For nucleated cells, counts were estimated from reference gene primer amplification. The protocol was immunoSEQ multiplex PCR, while the TCRdb copy is restricted to in-frame clones and leaves out a portion. That table gives V, J and clone size, and the DNA gave D and trimming. The sample yields around 40,000 clones, about 91% seen once. CDR3 length: 17 residues. V dropped 5 bases and J dropped 3 bases, with 21 bases sitting between them. CDR1 and CDR2 (germline): SEHNR, FQNEAQ (reference sequence). The sequencing input was peripheral blood. The origin of this receptor is a woman over 75 with acute or convalescent COVID-19. The chain combines TRBV7-9 with TRBJ2-3; tentatively, D is TRBD1 (5 bases). Written as DNA, the CDR3 is TGTGCCAGCAGCCCCCAGAGTTGGGGCGGTTCGACAGATACGCAGTATTTT. Amino acids: CASSPQSWGGSTDTQYF.